This is a list of T cell receptor beta chains from one sample in a study of blood T cells in healthy people across ages. TCRdb re-derived calls from the 5' RACE reads in MiXCR, one entry per CDR3 protein. In the table there are hundreds of thousands of distinct CDR3 sequences, about 52% of which are singletons. The sequenced material came from blood. Receptors originate from a woman aged 55-69 years in good health. The CDR3 runs from the conserved cysteine through the conserved F or W.

TRBJ2-4	TRBV6-2/TRBV6-3	CASTPGRGGIVIQYF
TRBJ1-6	TRBV4-3	CASSQDTGDGSPLHF
TRBJ2-7	TRBV9	CASSPIVSSYEQYF
TRBJ1-2	TRBV20-1	CSAERRGVYGYTF
TRBJ2-7	TRBV18	CASSPRAAGGSYEQYF
TRBJ2-1	TRBV5-1	CASSLGGTGLFDEQFF
TRBJ2-4	TRBV28	CATSTGGRYIQYF
TRBJ1-1	TRBV4-3	CASSQDWSGARLNTEAFF
TRBJ2-5	TRBV20-1	CSALTGTSEETQYF
TRBJ2-2	TRBV10-3	CAISKLAGVGTGELFF
TRBJ2-5	TRBV5-1	CASSSSSGAQETQYF
TRBJ2-7	TRBV29-1	CSVEGGRANRRYEQYF
TRBJ2-3	TRBV20-1	CSARGGGISTDTQYF
TRBJ2-7	TRBV20-1	CSAEGPLGEQYF
TRBJ2-1	TRBV6-2/TRBV6-3	CASSRLRQGQETQFF
TRBJ1-4	TRBV25-1	CASSDGGDGEKLFF
TRBJ1-5	TRBV28	CASNGKNQPQHF
TRBJ2-5	TRBV20-1	CSAERDYQETQYF
TRBJ2-3	TRBV20-1	CSALGDSGRACWQYF
TRBJ2-7	TRBV7-2	CASRAAGGGYEQYF
TRBJ1-2	TRBV6-5	CASRIGQDYGYTF
TRBJ2-7	TRBV5-1	CASRFSATSEQYF
TRBJ1-1	TRBV20-1	CSARDGGPRNTEAFF
TRBJ2-7	TRBV4-2	CASSQGTGGTREDEQYF
.	TRBV7-3	CASSLQGVGNEQFF
TRBJ1-1	TRBV5-1	CASRRTGTLNTEAFF
TRBJ2-5	TRBV20-1	CSARDHYGREHEQYF
TRBJ1-1	TRBV28	CASSPTTDPTEAFF
TRBJ2-7	TRBV20-1	CSANTESYEQYF
TRBJ2-1	TRBV3-1	CASSKRTVGINEQFF
TRBJ2-1	TRBV5-1	CASSLSYGPQSSYNEQFF
.	TRBV3-1	CVVSRDHKNIQYF
TRBJ2-1	TRBV24-1	CATSDQRGGVYNEQFF
TRBJ2-7	TRBV20-1	CSARPSGSSYEQYF
TRBJ2-7	TRBV6-6	CATCGTSYEQYF
.	TRBV18	CASSPLTGPLSYEQYF
.	TRBV2	CASSYMGPYEQYF
TRBJ2-3	TRBV29-1	CSVDYTGATDTQYF
TRBJ1-2	TRBV10-3	CASMSPGGNYGYTF
TRBJ2-7	TRBV7-2	CASSLGNRGRVIYEQYF
TRBJ2-5	TRBV5-1	CASSLMGQNEETQYF
TRBJ2-5	TRBV9	CASSVTMAGAQYF
TRBJ2-1	TRBV7-3	CASSPTSGSCNEQFF
TRBJ1-1	TRBV10-3	CAISEGTVEAFF
TRBJ2-3	TRBV27	CASSLKGAPVVGDTQYF